The present TCR beta chain was sequenced within a study of blood T cells in healthy people across ages. Study overall: Capture via template switching afforded approximately one barcoded beta molecule per two T cells. Findings and limits, study-wide: Per million T cells, the diversity of TCR beta decreased roughly linearly as age advanced.

This clonotype has just a few counts. What it binds is not known. V lost 8 bases and J 4 bases, leaving 14 bases between the germline ends. The V gene's germline CDR1 is MNHEY and CDR2 SMNVEV (reference sequence). The CDR3 extends over 13 amino acids. A second 7 to 11 cycle PCR used barcoded and J-beta primers. TCRdb re-called the 5' RACE reads through MiXCR, storing one row per CDR3 protein. The sample lists about 2 million distinct CDR3 sequences, just under 50% seen once, with less than 2.5% in the top ten. This clonotype was sampled from a woman in her forties in good health. The sample consisted of blood. This chain uses TRBV27 with TRBJ1-2; perhaps TRBD1 as D (5 bases). The CDR3 spells CASHPRDFYGYTF. In nucleotides, the CDR3 is TGTGCCAGCCACCCCCGGGACTTCTATGGCTACACCTTC.